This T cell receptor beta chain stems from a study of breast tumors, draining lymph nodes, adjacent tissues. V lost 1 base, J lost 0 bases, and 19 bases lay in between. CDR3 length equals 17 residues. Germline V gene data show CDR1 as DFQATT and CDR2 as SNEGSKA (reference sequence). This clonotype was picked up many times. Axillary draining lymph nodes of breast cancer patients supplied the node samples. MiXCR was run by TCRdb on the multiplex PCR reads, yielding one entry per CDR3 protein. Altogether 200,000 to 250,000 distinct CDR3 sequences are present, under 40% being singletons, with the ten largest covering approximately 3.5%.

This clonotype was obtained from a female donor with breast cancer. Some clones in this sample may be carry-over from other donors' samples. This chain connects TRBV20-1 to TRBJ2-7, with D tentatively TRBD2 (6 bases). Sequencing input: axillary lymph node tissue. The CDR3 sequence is CSARATFGTSDSYEQYF. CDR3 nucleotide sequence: TGCAGTGCTAGAGCCACCTTCGGGACTTCTGACTCCTACGAGCAGTACTTC.